Only one count was recorded for the clone carrying this T cell receptor beta chain. Its target is unknown. The data derive from a study of T cell responses to AZD1222 COVID-19 vaccine. Whole-study findings and limits: The CD4 TCRs associated with vaccination extended across spike and predominated at 160-218 and 743-854. Without day 14 samples, only post-peak T cell repertoires were studied. Spike-specific TCR depth and breadth grew after two AZD1222 doses.

The ends were cut back, 0 bases at V and 6 bases at J, with 12 bases in the middle. The CDR3 loop spans 15 amino acids. Looked up from germline, CDR1 is MNHEY and CDR2 is SVGAGI. Profiled with immunoSEQ multiplex PCR; TCRdb holds only in-frame clones, not every one. The sample lists tens of thousands of clones, 70% to 90% occurring once. This receptor was obtained from an adult who received the MenACWY meningococcal vaccine as a control. The chain uses TRBV6-5 and TRBJ1-5, with a weak D call TRBD1 (6 bases). The sample in question was peripheral blood, obtained 28 days after the second dose of the MenACWY control vaccine. Written as DNA, the CDR3 is TGTGCCAGCAGTTACTCGGCGGGGGCGGTTCAGCCCCAGCATTTT. The encoded protein is CASSYSAGAVQPQHF.